The 19 T cell receptor beta chains below come from one sample, sequenced in a study of cytomegalovirus exposure and HLA in healthy donors. PCR involved 60 Vbeta and 13 Jbeta primers. Profiled with immunoSEQ multiplex PCR; TCRdb holds only in-frame clones, not every one. The data show some 200,000 clones, with approximately 80% seen just once and 0.2% to 0.25% held by the top ten. What was sequenced was PBMCs. All receptors come from a girl aged 2-10 years in good health and CMV-seronegative.

This clone was observed a few times. The chain is built from TRBV5-6 and TRBJ1-2, with 7 bases fitting TRBD1. The CDR3 loop spans 14 amino acids. V dropped 0 bases and J dropped 6; count of bases not matched to a gene: 5. Germline V lookup: CDR1 SGHDT, CDR2 YYEEEE. As DNA, the CDR3 is TGTGCCAGCAGCTTGGGACAGGGATCCCATGGCTACACCTTC. Amino acid sequence: CASSLGQGSHGYTF. The entire variable domain, with the rest obtained from reference TRBV5-6 and TRBJ1-2, is as follows: DAGVTQSPTHLIKTRGQQVTLRCSPKSGHDTVSWYQQALGQGPQFIFQYYEEEERQRGNFPDRFSGHQFPNYSSELNVNALLLGDSALYLCASSLGQGSHGYTFGSGTRLTVV.

The chain recombines TRBV16 with TRBJ1-5; D remains ambiguous. The CDR3 is made up of 14 amino acids. Deletions cut 4 bases from V and 3 bases from J, with 10 bases between. Germline CDR1 KGHSY, CDR2 FQNENV. The DNA of the CDR3 is TGTGCCAGCAGCCTGACGGGTTTCAATCAGCCCCAGCATTTT. Translated: CASSLTGFNQPQHF.

The genes are TRBV19 and TRBJ1-5; TRBD1 matches at 10 bases. Germline trimming cut 5 bases from V and 7 bases from J; bases unmatched to any gene: 5. The CDR3 consists of 14 residues. The germline CDR1 and CDR2 sequences are LNHDA and SQIVND (reference sequence). For the CDR3, the DNA is TGTGCCAGTAGTCTCGGACAGGGGGGACAGCCCCAGCATTTT. Protein: CASSLGQGGQPQHF.

This clone was counted between two and nine times. The chain employs TRBV19 and TRBJ1-1, with D tentatively TRBD1 (5 bases). The CDR3 covers 12 residues. Per germline, CDR1 LNHDA and CDR2 SQIVND (reference sequence). V dropped 7 bases and J dropped 4 bases, with 10 bases sitting between them. The CDR3 DNA sequence: TGTGCCAGTACGCACGGGGGCACTGAAGCTTTCTTT. This gives the protein CASTHGGTEAFF.

This chain connects TRBV30 to TRBJ2-1, with 8 bases fitting TRBD1. Germline-derived CDR1 and CDR2 are GTSNPN and SVGIG (reference sequence). The CDR3 is made up of 12 amino acids. The V segment lost 2 bases and the J segment 6 bases; nucleotides outside the gene matches: 0. CDR3 in amino acids: CAWSTGGNEQFF. As DNA, the CDR3 is TGTGCCTGGAGTACAGGGGGCAATGAGCAGTTCTTC.

The J gene is TRBJ2-2, the V gene TRBV7-9; possibly TRBD2 for D (5 bases). The CDR3 has 16 residues. V dropped 10 bases and J dropped 0 bases, with 18 bases sitting between them. Germline assignment: CDR1 SEHNR and CDR2 FQNEAQ (reference sequence). CDR3 bases: TGTGCCACCGCTGAGGACTCAGTAGCGAACACCGGGGAGCTGTTTTTT. Translated, it gives CATAEDSVANTGELFF.

The rearrangement uses TRBV9 and TRBJ2-5; D possibly corresponds to TRBD2 (7 bases). This CDR3 is 16 amino acids long. Germline V gene lookup returns CDR1 SGDLS and CDR2 YYNGEE. The V and J ends lost 0 bases and 1 base respectively, with 13 bases between them. CDR3 sequence (DNA): TGTGCCAGCAGCGTAGGCCGCGGGGGCTTCCAAGAGACCCAGTACTTC. Translating it yields CASSVGRGGFQETQYF.

The chain recombines TRBV19 with TRBJ2-5; no reliable D call. The CDR3 loop spans 14 amino acids. V lost 6 bases to trimming and J lost 3 bases, with 14 bases between them. Germline V CDR1 and CDR2: LNHDA, SQIVND (reference sequence). For the CDR3, the DNA is TGTGCCAGTAGCCTACCCGGGTACGAAGAGACCCAGTACTTC. This translates into CASSLPGYEETQYF.

V is TRBV5-4 and J is TRBJ2-7; possible D gene TRBD1, 6 bases. V lost 4 bases and J lost 4, with 15 bases in between. Germline assignment: CDR1 SGHNT and CDR2 YYREEE (reference sequence). The CDR3 is 14 residues long. The CDR3 sequence: CASSPGQTQYEQYF. The CDR3 bases are TGTGCCAGCAGCCCTGGACAGACCCAATACGAGCAGTACTTC.

The chain recombines TRBV14 with TRBJ1-6; no reliable D call. Germline assignment: CDR1 SGHDN and CDR2 FVKESK. The CDR3 runs to 16 residues. Trimming cost V 2 bases and J 0 bases, with 8 bases left between them. The CDR3 DNA follows: TGTGCCAGCAGCCAAAGACGGAGCTCCTATAATTCACCCCTCCACTTT. Translating it yields CASSQRRSSYNSPLHF.

V is TRBV19 and J is TRBJ2-3, with 8 positions matching TRBD2. CDR3 size: 15 residues. Germline V gene lookup returns CDR1 LNHDA and CDR2 SQIVND (reference sequence). With V trimmed by 3 bases and J by 2 bases, 4 bases remained unmatched. CDR3 protein: CASSMSAGATDTQYF. The CDR3, as DNA: TGTGCCAGTAGTATGTCAGCGGGAGCCACAGATACGCAGTATTTT.

V is TRBV6-1 and J is TRBJ1-4; 11 bases fit TRBD1. From germline, CDR1 is MNHNS and CDR2 SASEGT. Trimming at V came to 8 bases and at J to 10 bases, leaving 9 bases not matched to a gene. The CDR3 spans 14 residues. CDR3 region: CASSTGTGGGKLFF. DNA for the CDR3: TGTGCCAGCTCGACCGGGACAGGGGGGGGAAAACTGTTTTTT.

The J gene is TRBJ1-1, the V gene TRBV19, with 7 bases aligning to TRBD1. Germline V gene sequence: CDR1 LNHDA, CDR2 SQIVND (reference sequence). This CDR3 comprises 13 residues. V shed 5 bases, J shed 2 bases, and the junction held 2 bases outside the gene matches. CDR3 protein: CASSGTVNTEAFF. The DNA for the CDR3 is TGTGCCAGTAGTGGGACAGTAAACACTGAAGCTTTCTTT.

The V gene is TRBV5-4, the J gene TRBJ2-1; 11 bases agree with TRBD1. Germline CDR1 is SGHNT and CDR2 is YYREEE (reference sequence). Unmatched junction bases numbered 5, after V lost 2 bases and J lost 7 bases. CDR3 size: 15 residues. The chain's CDR3 is CASSFGTGGGNEQFF. The CDR3, as DNA: TGTGCCAGCAGCTTTGGGACAGGGGGAGGAAATGAGCAGTTCTTC.

V usage is TRBV2 and J usage is TRBJ2-1, with D perhaps TRBD2 (7 bases). V lost 4 bases to trimming and J lost 2 bases, with 12 bases between them. This CDR3 comprises 15 residues. Germline V gene data show CDR1 as SNHLY and CDR2 as FYNNEI. CDR3 nucleotides: TGTGCCAGCAGTGTGGGGCGGGGGCCCTACAATGAGCAGTTCTTC. The encoded protein is CASSVGRGPYNEQFF.

This sequence joins TRBV10-3 and TRBJ1-1; no firm D call. The germline V gene encodes CDR1 ENHRY and CDR2 SYGVKD. The CDR3 contains 13 residues. V was cut by 10 bases and J by 1 base, with 13 bases left in between. DNA for the CDR3: TGTGCCACAGCCCAGGCATCGAACACTGAAGCTTTCTTT. Residues: CATAQASNTEAFF.

This chain uses TRBV6-5 with TRBJ1-1, with 10 positions matching TRBD1. This CDR3 is built from 15 residues. V was pared by 6 bases and J by 0 bases, with 4 bases of the junction left unmatched. Looked up from germline, CDR1 is MNHEY and CDR2 is SVGAGI. CDR3 nucleotides: TGTGCCAGCAGCTGGGGACAGGGGCTGAACACTGAAGCTTTCTTT. This encodes CASSWGQGLNTEAFF.

This clone was detected only once. V and J are TRBV9 and TRBJ2-2; weak D call: TRBD2 (6 bases). The CDR3 is 15 amino acids. V dropped 0 bases and J dropped 5 bases, with 11 bases sitting between them. Germline V gene lookup returns CDR1 SGDLS and CDR2 YYNGEE. The CDR3 loop reads CASSVARLVTGELFF. CDR3 coding DNA: TGTGCCAGCAGCGTAGCACGACTAGTAACCGGGGAGCTGTTTTTT.

This rearrangement joins TRBV12-5 to TRBJ2-5; TRBD2 is a possible D gene (5 bases). Trimming left V 3 bases short and J 5 bases short, with 25 bases between. The CDR3 runs 18 residues. The germline V gene encodes CDR1 LGHNT and CDR2 FRNRAP. The CDR3 sequence: CASGFFPQEGWLWETQYF. The DNA for the CDR3 is TGTGCTAGTGGTTTCTTCCCGCAAGAGGGATGGTTATGGGAGACCCAGTACTTC.